The present T cell receptor beta chain was sequenced within a study of CD8 T cells in ankylosing spondylitis. The CDR3 extends over 16 amino acids. From germline, CDR1 is SGHRS and CDR2 YFSETQ. Losses at the gene ends were 1 base for V and 5 bases for J; bases not matched to a gene: 7. Findings and caveats of the study: A TCR beta motif made of fewer than ten highly homologous variants seemed typical of ankylosing spondylitis blood. Within matched ankylosing spondylitis synovial fluid, disease-linked clones were reportedly significantly enriched.

Quantitative 5'-RACE with molecular barcodes generated TCR beta libraries. TCRdb redid the calling of the 5' RACE reads with MiXCR, one entry per CDR3 protein. The sample has 450,000 or so distinct CDR3 sequences, roughly 26% seen once; the top ten hold 0.89%. This clonotype was seen more than once but under ten times. Its antigen remains unknown. This chain joins TRBV5-1 and TRBJ2-4, with 9 bases matching TRBD1. The origin of this receptor is a male donor with ankylosing spondylitis. The source material was blood, either unsorted or a sorted T cell fraction (not recorded which). The CDR3 loop reads CASSLSVGQGQNIQYF. In nucleotides, the CDR3 is TGCGCCAGCAGCTTGTCCGTGGGACAGGGTCAAAACATTCAGTACTTC.